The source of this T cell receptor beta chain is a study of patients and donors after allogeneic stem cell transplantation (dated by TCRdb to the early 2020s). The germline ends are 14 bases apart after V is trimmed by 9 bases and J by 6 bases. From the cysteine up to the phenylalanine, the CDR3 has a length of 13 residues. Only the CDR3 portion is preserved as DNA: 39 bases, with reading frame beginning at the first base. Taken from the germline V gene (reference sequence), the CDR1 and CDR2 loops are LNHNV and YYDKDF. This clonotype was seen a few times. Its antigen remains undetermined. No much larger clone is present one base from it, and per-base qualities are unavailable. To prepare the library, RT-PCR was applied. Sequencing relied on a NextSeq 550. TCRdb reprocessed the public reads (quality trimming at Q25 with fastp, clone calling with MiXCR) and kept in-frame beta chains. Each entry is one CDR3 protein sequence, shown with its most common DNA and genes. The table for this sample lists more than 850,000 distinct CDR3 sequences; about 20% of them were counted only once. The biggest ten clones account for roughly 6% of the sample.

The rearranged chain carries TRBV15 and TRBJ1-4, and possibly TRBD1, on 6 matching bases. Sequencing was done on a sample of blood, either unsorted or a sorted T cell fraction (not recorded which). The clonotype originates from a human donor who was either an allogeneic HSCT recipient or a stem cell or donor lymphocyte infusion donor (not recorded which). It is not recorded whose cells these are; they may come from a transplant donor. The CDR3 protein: CATNTGAYEKLFF. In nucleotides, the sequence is TGTGCCACTAATACGGGGGCCTATGAAAAACTGTTTTTT.